This T cell receptor (beta chain) was captured by sequencing in a study of T-cell reconstitution after alpha-beta-depleted transplantation in children (dated by TCRdb to about 2016). Study-wide context: Using TCR repertoire profiling, the study followed T-cell immune reconstitution in a quantitative way in children after TCRalphabeta/CD19-depleted allogeneic hematopoietic cell transplantation.

Turning to this clonotype: This clone's antigen is unknown. It has no much larger one-base neighbor in the sample; base qualities were not kept.

The method was PCR. The sequencer listed for this sample is Illumina HiSeq 2500. TCR library preparation used molecular barcoding, with unique molecular identifiers applied to normalize quantification of the TCRbeta repertoire. TCRdb redid the processing of the public reads, applying fastp at Q25 and MiXCR, and retained in-frame beta chains. Rows with a matching CDR3 protein are joined into one entry that keeps the most common DNA and genes. The sample contains a few hundred thousand distinct CDR3 sequences, 10% of them found a single time. The ten largest clones add up to around 2.4% of the sample. The CDR3 runs 15 amino acids, cysteine and phenylalanine included. The CDR3 DNA has 45 bases and is translated from base 1. The germline V gene provides CDR1 MGHDK and CDR2 SYGVNS. The junction shows trimming of 7 bases on V and 7 bases on J, and the gene matches do not reach 14 bases of it.

The chain links TRBV25-1 with TRBJ2-7; 9 bases in between match TRBD1. The sequence was collected from a human donor who donated a stem cell graft to a child with acute lymphoblastic leukemia. The input for sequencing was PBMCs from the stem cell graft donor, taken from the stem cell graft. The nucleotides read TGTGCCAGCACCCCTACCACAGGGGGCCTAGGGGAGCAGTACTTC. Its protein reads: CASTPTTGGLGEQYF.